This is a list of T cell receptor beta chains from one sample in a study of post-analysis software for immune sequencing data. MiXCR, applied by TCRdb to the PCR reads, yields one record per CDR3 protein. The sample shows fewer than 850,000 distinct CDR3 sequences, 25% to 30% of them seen only once. The sequenced material came from blood. The origin of the receptors is a girl between 5 and 17 years old with multiple sclerosis. CDR3s include the opening cysteine and the closing phenylalanine or tryptophan. The D gene is left open where the match is weak. Size is stated for part of the rows, as once, few or many counts, or as a class when the clone is expanded.

V gene: TRBV20-1; D gene: -; clone size: -; J gene: TRBJ2-3; CDR3 DNA: TGCAGTGCTAGCTCGGGGGGCAGTGACACAGATACGCAGTATTTT; CDR3 protein: CSASSGGSDTDTQYF
V gene: TRBV7-2; D gene: -; clone size: few; J gene: TRBJ1-1; CDR3 DNA: TGTGCCAGCAGCCCCATCGTGGTCGGTGAAGCTTTCTTT; CDR3 protein: CASSPIVVGEAFF
V gene: TRBV20-1; D gene: TRBD1; clone size: few; J gene: TRBJ2-7; CDR3 DNA: TGCAGTGCTAGCAACCCGGACAGGGGAACCTACGAGCAGTACTTC; CDR3 protein: CSASNPDRGTYEQYF
V gene: TRBV7-9; D gene: TRBD1; clone size: -; J gene: TRBJ2-5; CDR3 DNA: TGTGCCAGCAGCCCTGGACAGGGGGCAATGGAGACCCAGTACTTC; CDR3 protein: CASSPGQGAMETQYF
V gene: TRBV7-2; D gene: TRBD1; clone size: -; J gene: TRBJ2-2; CDR3 DNA: TGTGCCAGCAGCACACAGGGGGCTGTCACCGGGGAGCTGTTTTTT; CDR3 protein: CASSTQGAVTGELFF
V gene: TRBV5-1; D gene: -; clone size: -; J gene: TRBJ2-7; CDR3 DNA: TGCGCCAGCAGCTTGGGGTTTGGCTCCTACGAGCAGTACTTC; CDR3 protein: CASSLGFGSYEQYF
V gene: TRBV28; D gene: -; clone size: -; J gene: TRBJ2-1; CDR3 DNA: TGTGCCAGCAGTTTTTCAAGCTCCTACAATGAGCAGGTCTTC; CDR3 protein: CASSFSSSYNEQVF
V gene: TRBV27; D gene: -; clone size: -; J gene: TRBJ1-2; CDR3 DNA: TGTGCCAGCAGTTTAATTGGTCAGGGTGGAGGCTACACCTTC; CDR3 protein: CASSLIGQGGGYTF
V gene: TRBV27; D gene: TRBD2; clone size: few; J gene: TRBJ2-3; CDR3 DNA: TGTGCCAGCAGTACAAAACTACTAGCGGGGCGCACAGATACGCAGTATTTT; CDR3 protein: CASSTKLLAGRTDTQYF
V gene: TRBV10-1; D gene: TRBD1; clone size: many; J gene: TRBJ2-5; CDR3 DNA: TGCGCCAGCAGTGAGTCGCGGACAGGGAGACAGACCCAGTACTTC; CDR3 protein: CASSESRTGRQTQYF
V gene: TRBV20-1; D gene: TRBD1; clone size: -; J gene: TRBJ1-2; CDR3 DNA: TGCAGTGCTAGGGGACAGCTTTATGGCTACACCTTC; CDR3 protein: CSARGQLYGYTF
V gene: TRBV20-1; D gene: -; clone size: -; J gene: TRBJ2-7; CDR3 DNA: TGCAGTGCCCCGTCGGGACGGGAGTGGGGCGAGCAGTACTTC; CDR3 protein: CSAPSGREWGEQYF
V gene: TRBV12-3/TRBV12-4; D gene: TRBD1; clone size: many; J gene: TRBJ2-6; CDR3 DNA: TGTGCCAGCAGTACCGACAGGGCTGGGGCCAACGTCCTGACTTTC; CDR3 protein: CASSTDRAGANVLTF
V gene: TRBV9; D gene: -; clone size: -; J gene: TRBJ2-2; CDR3 DNA: TGTGCCAGCAGCGTAGCCTCGGAGGGTACCGGGGAGCTGTTTTTT; CDR3 protein: CASSVASEGTGELFF
V gene: TRBV10-3; D gene: -; clone size: -; J gene: TRBJ2-7; CDR3 DNA: TGTGCCATCAGTGACCGGCTGGCCTACGAGCAGTACTTC; CDR3 protein: CAISDRLAYEQYF
V gene: TRBV18; D gene: TRBD2; clone size: -; J gene: TRBJ2-7; CDR3 DNA: TGTGCCAGCTCACCATATCCGGGGGGGACCTACGAGCAGTACTTC; CDR3 protein: CASSPYPGGTYEQYF
V gene: TRBV12-3/TRBV12-4; D gene: -; clone size: -; J gene: TRBJ2-3; CDR3 DNA: TGTGCCAGCATACTGAGTGGGGTAGCAGATACGCAGTATTTT; CDR3 protein: CASILSGVADTQYF
V gene: TRBV20-1; D gene: TRBD1; clone size: -; J gene: TRBJ2-2; CDR3 DNA: TGCAGTGTACAGGGGGTAACCGGGGAGCTGTTTTTT; CDR3 protein: CSVQGVTGELFF
V gene: TRBV9; D gene: -; clone size: -; J gene: TRBJ2-5; CDR3 DNA: TGTGCCAGCAGCGTAGATGGGTTTCCCCAAGAGACCCAGTACTTC; CDR3 protein: CASSVDGFPQETQYF
V gene: TRBV12-3/TRBV12-4; D gene: -; clone size: -; J gene: TRBJ1-1; CDR3 DNA: TGTGCCAGCATCCTGGGAGCCATGAACACTGAAGCTTTCTTT; CDR3 protein: CASILGAMNTEAFF
V gene: TRBV10-3; D gene: -; clone size: -; J gene: TRBJ1-4; CDR3 DNA: TGTGCCATCAGTGAGTCCCCAGGGAACAATGAAAAACTGTTTTTT; CDR3 protein: CAISESPGNNEKLFF
V gene: TRBV27; D gene: -; clone size: few; J gene: TRBJ2-5; CDR3 DNA: TGTGCCAGCAGTTCGACTGACGGTCAAGAGACCCAGTACTTC; CDR3 protein: CASSSTDGQETQYF
V gene: TRBV9; D gene: TRBD1; clone size: -; J gene: TRBJ1-6; CDR3 DNA: TGTGCCAGCAGCGCGACCGGCGGGACAGCCGACGCCCTCCACTTT; CDR3 protein: CASSATGGTADALHF
V gene: TRBV6-1; D gene: -; clone size: -; J gene: TRBJ2-7; CDR3 DNA: TGTGCCAGCGGCTTCAGTAGCTCCTACGAGCAGTACTTC; CDR3 protein: CASGFSSSYEQYF
V gene: TRBV18; D gene: -; clone size: many; J gene: TRBJ2-7; CDR3 DNA: TGTGCCAGCAGTCCCACGGGGAGGTCCTACGAGCAGTACTTC; CDR3 protein: CASSPTGRSYEQYF
V gene: TRBV5-5; D gene: TRBD2; clone size: -; J gene: TRBJ2-2; CDR3 DNA: TGTGCCAGCAGCTTGAGGGTAGCGGGAGGGCTAAGCACCGGGGAGCTGTTTTTT; CDR3 protein: CASSLRVAGGLSTGELFF
V gene: TRBV24-1; D gene: -; clone size: -; J gene: TRBJ2-5; CDR3 DNA: TGTGCCACCAGTGATCCCTCCTCTTCGGCGGGCCCTCAAGAGACCCAGTACTTC; CDR3 protein: CATSDPSSSAGPQETQYF
V gene: TRBV25-1; D gene: TRBD1; clone size: -; J gene: TRBJ2-1; CDR3 DNA: TGTGCCAGCAGTGAAGGCAGGGGGCTCTACAATGAGCAGTTCTTC; CDR3 protein: CASSEGRGLYNEQFF
V gene: TRBV28; D gene: -; clone size: few; J gene: TRBJ1-2; CDR3 DNA: TGTGCCAGCAAAATGGAAGGATACTATGGCTACACCTTC; CDR3 protein: CASKMEGYYGYTF